Below are 10 T cell receptor beta chains sequenced from a single sample in a study of prognosis after radiotherapy for stage I lung cancer. The genomic DNA TCR beta CDR3 region underwent two rounds of multiplex PCR. Round-one PCR had primers specific to each TRBV and TRBJ gene. TCRdb re-called the multiplex PCR reads with MiXCR, one entry per CDR3 protein. Among approximately 28,000 distinct CDR3 sequences, around 40% were seen once, and the ten largest hold 15%. The material sequenced was PBMCs, taken before or after stereotactic body radiation therapy (not recorded which). Receptors originate from a donor at least 50 years old with non-small cell lung cancer.

V usage is TRBV20-1 and J usage is TRBJ2-7, with TRBD1 identical over 7 bases. The germline V gene encodes CDR1 DFQATT and CDR2 SNEGSKA (reference sequence). The CDR3 has 14 residues. The junction had 14 bases not matched to a gene; V was cut back by 5 bases and J by 7 bases. The CDR3 loop reads CSALLRGQAEEQYF. CDR3 DNA: TGCAGTGCTCTCCTAAGGGGGCAGGCTGAGGAGCAGTACTTC.

This clonotype was counted a few times. V usage is TRBV3-1 and J usage is TRBJ2-3; D remains unclear. The ends were cut back, 0 bases at V and 8 bases at J, with 15 bases in the middle. Germline CDR1 is LGHDT and CDR2 is YNNKEL (reference sequence). This CDR3 has 15 residues. The CDR3 loop reads CASSQDRGASGTQYF. The CDR3 DNA follows: TGTGCCAGCAGCCAAGATCGAGGAGCGTCAGGTACGCAGTATTTT.

This clonotype was seen repeatedly, ten times or more. V is TRBV5-1 and J is TRBJ1-6, with D perhaps TRBD1 (5 bases). The CDR3 loop spans 16 amino acids. CDR1 and CDR2 (germline): SGHRS, YFSETQ. With 2 bases removed from V and 7 bases from J, the gap between germline ends came to 16 bases. Written as DNA, the CDR3 is TGCGCCAGCAGCTTTAGACCCGGGGCCGAAAATTCACCCCTCCACTTT. Its translation is CASSFRPGAENSPLHF.

Turning to this clonotype: Likely a read error: the CDR3 ends without its conserved phenylalanine or tryptophan. The chain joins TRBV9 to TRBJ2-1, with TRBD1 identical over 7 bases. Germline V lookup: CDR1 SGDLS, CDR2 YYNGEE. CDR3 length: 15 amino acids. The V gene end was trimmed by 4 bases and the J gene end by 6 bases; junction bases not matched to a gene: 10. CDR3: CASSPRWDSPNEQFL. The CDR3 DNA is TGTGCCAGCAGCCCCAGGTGGGACAGTCCCAATGAGCAGTTCTTA.

The V and J genes are TRBV12-3 or TRBV12-4 and TRBJ2-7; 7 bases match TRBD1. V lost 2 bases, J lost 7 bases, and 17 bases stayed unmatched. The CDR3 runs 17 residues. The CDR3 DNA reads as TGTGCCAGCAGTTTAAACAGAGTCTGGGACAGTGCGAAAGAGCAGTACTTC. Translated, it gives CASSLNRVWDSAKEQYF.

With respect to this clonotype: A read error is the likely source, as a far larger clone sits one nucleotide away. J is TRBJ2-2 and V is TRBV6-4; D is undetermined. The CDR3 is 16 amino acids. Germline CDR1 MRHNA, CDR2 SNTAGT. The CDR3 sequence is CASSGASAPNTWELFF. In DNA, the CDR3 is TGTGCCAGCAGTGGGGCGAGCGCACCGAACACCTGGGAGCTGTTTTTT.

As regards this clonotype: Possible read error: a much larger clone is one base away. This rearrangement joins TRBV6-5 to TRBJ1-1; D is unresolved. The germline gives CDR1 MNHEY, CDR2 SVGAGI. Trimming removed 4 bases at V and 7 bases at J, with 10 bases between. There are 12 residues in the CDR3. The DNA of the CDR3 is TGTGCCAGCAGTTCGACAACCCTTGAAGCTTTCTTT. Translation: CASSSTTLEAFF.

This clonotype occurred many times. The rearrangement uses TRBV7-2 and TRBJ1-6, with TRBD1 identical over 8 bases. Trimming removed 1 base from V and 5 bases from J; junction bases left unmatched: 4. The CDR3 is 16 residues long. CDR1 and CDR2 (germline): SGHTA, FQGNSA. The CDR3 nucleotides read TGTGCCAGCAGCTTAGAATACAGGGGGAATAATTCACCCCTCCACTTT. Translating it yields CASSLEYRGNNSPLHF. Supplemented by reference TRBV7-2 and TRBJ1-6, the full variable domain reads GAGVSQSPSNKVTEKGKDVELRCDPISGHTALYWYRQSLGQGLEFLIYFQGNSAPDKSGLPSDRFSAERTGGSVSTLTIQRTQQEDSAVYLCASSLEYRGNNSPLHFGNGTRLTVT.

The rearrangement joins TRBV6-1 to TRBJ1-2; 7 nucleotides align to TRBD1. The germline V gene encodes CDR1 MNHNS and CDR2 SASEGT. This CDR3 contains 13 residues. Unmatched junction bases numbered 10, after V lost 7 bases and J lost 8 bases. The CDR3 nucleotides read TGTGCCAGCATACCGACAGGGTGCGGAGGCTACACCTTC. The encoded protein is CASIPTGCGGYTF.

V and J are TRBV7-3 and TRBJ2-7; tentative D call: TRBD2 (6 bases). CDR3 length: 12 amino acids. CDR1 is SGHTA, CDR2 FQGTGA, per germline. V was shortened by 10 bases and J by 6 bases, with 16 bases between the two germline ends. Here the CDR3 reads CANRWGVAEQYF. CDR3 sequence (DNA): TGTGCCAACCGATGGGGGGTTGCCGAGCAGTACTTC.